This is a list of T cell receptor beta chains from one sample in a study of cytomegalovirus exposure and HLA in healthy donors. TCRdb's table, derived via immunoSEQ multiplex PCR, lists solely in-frame clones and lacks some. In total, the table holds 68,000 or so clones. The sequenced material came from PBMCs. The receptor set was obtained from a female donor in good health and CMV-seropositive. Both conserved end residues are part of each CDR3. Fields, in order: V gene, J gene, D gene, CDR3 protein, CDR3 DNA. The D gene is left open where the match is weak.

TRBV5-1	TRBJ2-7	TRBD2	CASSLVAGGYEQYF	TGCGCCAGCAGCTTGGTAGCGGGAGGCTACGAGCAGTACTTC
TRBV7-9	TRBJ1-6	TRBD1	CASSLEQGMGSPLHF	TGTGCCAGCAGCTTAGAACAGGGGATGGGTTCACCCCTCCACTTT
TRBV18	TRBJ1-6	NA	CASSPPQGQSPLHF	TGTGCCAGCTCACCACCGCAGGGGCAATCACCCCTCCACTTT
TRBV23-1	TRBJ2-7	TRBD1	CASSKYRGGAYEQYF	TGCGCCAGCAGTAAGTACAGGGGCGGAGCCTACGAGCAGTACTTC
TRBV9	TRBJ2-3	NA	CASSVAADTQYF	TGTGCCAGCAGCGTAGCGGCAGATACGCAGTATTTT
TRBV6-5	TRBJ2-3	TRBD2	CASKFSGGETTQYF	TGTGCCAGCAAATTCAGCGGGGGGGAGACTACGCAGTATTTT
TRBV7-2	TRBJ2-5	TRBD2	CASRTRLAGEETQYF	TGTGCCAGCAGAACACGACTAGCGGGAGAAGAGACCCAGTACTTC
TRBV5-1	TRBJ2-1	TRBD2	CASSLASGYNEQFF	TGCGCCAGCAGCCTCGCTAGCGGCTACAATGAGCAGTTCTTC
TRBV29-1	TRBJ2-3	TRBD2	CSVEKLAGVLDTQYF	TGCAGCGTTGAGAAACTAGCGGGAGTACTGGATACGCAGTATTTT
TRBV11-3	TRBJ1-2	TRBD1	CASSLGGTGERNGYTF	TGTGCCAGCAGCTTGGGCGGGACAGGGGAGAGGAATGGCTACACCTTC
TRBV5-1	TRBJ2-7	NA	CASGLDTIYEQYF	TGCGCCAGCGGCTTGGACACTATCTACGAGCAGTACTTC
TRBV6-5	TRBJ2-7	TRBD2	CASSYSGRVGAYEQYF	TGTGCCAGCAGTTATAGCGGGAGAGTGGGGGCCTACGAGCAGTACTTC
TRBV10-3	TRBJ1-5	NA	CAISDQTDNQPQHF	TGTGCCATCAGTGATCAGACAGACAATCAGCCCCAGCATTTT
TRBV6-5	TRBJ2-7	TRBD2	CASSPSWGGEQYF	TGTGCCAGCAGTCCCTCCTGGGGGGGCGAGCAGTACTTC
TRBV2	TRBJ1-2	TRBD1	CASRGQAAYGYTF	TGTGCCAGCAGAGGACAGGCCGCCTATGGCTACACCTTC
TRBV7-8	TRBJ2-3	NA	CASSLGRQRGTDTQYF	TGTGCCAGCAGCTTAGGTAGACAAAGAGGGACAGATACGCAGTATTTT
TRBV29-1	TRBJ1-1	NA	CSLRTAMNTEAFF	TGCAGCTTGAGGACAGCTATGAACACTGAAGCTTTCTTT
TRBV11-2	TRBJ2-1	NA	CASSLGRYNEQFF	TGTGCCAGCAGCTTAGGCCGGTACAATGAGCAGTTCTTC
TRBV30	TRBJ1-3	NA	CAWSVRVGNTIYF	TGTGCCTGGAGTGTCCGGGTTGGAAACACCATATATTTT
TRBV5-4	TRBJ1-2	NA	CASSLDRGALGYTF	TGTGCCAGCAGCTTAGACCGGGGGGCGCTTGGCTACACCTTC
TRBV5-1	TRBJ2-1	TRBD1	CASSSPGGVSTNEQFF	TGCGCCAGCAGCTCCCCAGGGGGCGTTTCGACGAATGAGCAGTTCTTC
TRBV6-6	TRBJ1-5	NA	CASSYTRQGNQPQHF	TGTGCCAGCAGTTACACCAGACAGGGCAATCAGCCCCAGCATTTT
TRBV6-1	TRBJ2-1	NA	CASSEARTINEQFF	TGTGCCAGCAGTGAAGCGCGAACCATCAATGAGCAGTTCTTC
TRBV5-6	TRBJ1-1	NA	CASSILTAQMNTEAFF	TGTGCCAGCAGCATCCTGACAGCCCAAATGAACACTGAAGCTTTCTTT
TRBV28	TRBJ2-1	NA	CASTETRGAADNEQFF	TGTGCCAGCACAGAGACTCGGGGGGCAGCGGACAATGAGCAGTTCTTC
TRBV9	TRBJ2-1	TRBD2	CASSSRLAGGWNEQFF	TGTGCCAGCAGCTCTCGACTAGCGGGAGGATGGAATGAGCAGTTCTTC
TRBV30	TRBJ2-3	NA	CAGAKRRTATDTQYF	TGTGCCGGGGCGAAAAGGAGGACAGCGACAGATACGCAGTATTTT
TRBV29-1	TRBJ1-2	NA	CSVDGVNYGYTF	TGCAGCGTTGACGGGGTCAACTATGGCTACACCTTC
TRBV29-1	TRBJ2-3	NA	CSVDLQGDTQYF	TGCAGCGTTGACCTTCAGGGGGATACGCAGTATTTT
TRBV5-4	TRBJ1-4	NA	CASSLEPGAFATNEKLFF	TGTGCCAGCAGCTTGGAGCCAGGGGCCTTTGCAACTAATGAAAAACTGTTTTTT
TRBV20-1	TRBJ1-1	NA	CSARGDSEAFF	TGCAGTGCTAGAGGGGACTCTGAAGCTTTCTTT
TRBV12-5	TRBJ1-1	NA	CASGLLPPPAGNTEAFF	TGTGCTAGTGGTTTATTGCCACCCCCGGCAGGGAACACTGAAGCTTTCTTT
TRBV6-5	TRBJ2-1	NA	CASRPPGHPYNEQFF	TGTGCCAGCAGACCTCCGGGACACCCTTACAATGAGCAGTTCTTC
TRBV28	TRBJ1-5	NA	CASSSPTGSNQPQHF	TGTGCCAGCAGCAGCCCCACAGGTAGCAATCAGCCCCAGCATTTT
TRBV9	TRBJ1-1	NA	CASSAARGMNTEAFF	TGTGCCAGCAGCGCTGCCCGGGGGATGAACACTGAAGCTTTCTTT
TRBV9	TRBJ2-7	NA	CASSVEPGSSSEQYF	TGTGCCAGCAGCGTAGAGCCGGGGAGTAGCTCCGAGCAGTACTTC
TRBV2	TRBJ1-6	NA	CASMGGSAYNSPLHF	TGTGCCAGCATGGGTGGGAGCGCCTATAATTCACCCCTCCACTTT
TRBV25-1	TRBJ1-1	NA	CASTDSLNTEAFF	TGTGCCAGCACCGACAGCTTGAACACTGAAGCTTTCTTT
TRBV30	TRBJ1-3	NA	CAWSVTRVNIGNTIYF	TGTGCCTGGAGTGTTACCAGGGTGAATATCGGAAACACCATATATTTT
TRBV4-3	TRBJ2-3	TRBD2	CASSQERRAGVDTQYF	TGCGCCAGCAGCCAAGAACGGCGAGCGGGAGTGGATACGCAGTATTTT
TRBV7-9	TRBJ2-1	NA	CASSPRLTGVRNEQFF	TGTGCCAGCAGCCCCAGACTAACGGGAGTGCGCAATGAGCAGTTCTTC
TRBV5-1	TRBJ1-4	NA	CASSWERNNEKLFF	TGCGCCAGCAGCTGGGAGAGGAATAATGAAAAACTGTTTTTT
TRBV6-5	TRBJ2-7	TRBD1	CASSPDRVYEQYF	TGTGCCAGCAGCCCCGACAGGGTATACGAGCAGTACTTC
TRBV29-1	TRBJ2-1	TRBD2	CSVDILAGVQNEQFF	TGCAGCGTTGATATACTAGCGGGAGTTCAGAATGAGCAGTTCTTC
TRBV13	TRBJ2-7	TRBD1	CASSPRDRPYEQYF	TGTGCCAGCAGCCCTCGGGACAGACCCTACGAGCAGTACTTC
TRBV5-1	TRBJ2-5	TRBD2	CASSFGSGDGETQYF	TGCGCCAGCAGCTTCGGTAGCGGGGATGGGGAGACCCAGTACTTC